This T cell receptor beta chain was observed in a study of early T cells in non-severe SARS-CoV-2 infection. Study as a whole: Chains from this unsorted whole-blood bulk RNA could not be paired.

Unique molecular identifier tags were affixed to discrete cDNA molecules. TCRdb fed the 5' RACE reads into MiXCR, producing one record per CDR3 protein. The table shows 25,000 to 30,000 distinct CDR3 sequences, with under 6% occurring only once. Regarding the study as a whole: In VDJdb matching, anti-spike CD8 responses were favored while private and CD4 specificities went missing.

The V end lost 1 base, the J end lost 3 bases, and 0 bases lay between the germline ends. Germline values: CDR1 KGHSH, CDR2 LQKENI. The CDR3 consists of 11 residues. This clonotype is labeled medium-sized (0.01 to 0.1%). Its antigen is still unknown. This sequence was found in an adult who was a healthcare worker with PCR-confirmed SARS-CoV-2 infection or an uninfected control (not recorded which). The chain joins TRBV18 to TRBJ2-5, with D unclear. Material for sequencing was whole blood. The CDR3: CASSPQETQYF. CDR3 nucleotides: TGTGCCAGCTCACCACAAGAGACCCAGTACTTC. Using reference TRBV18 and TRBJ2-5 for the parts outside the CDR3, the full variable domain is NAGVMQNPRHLVRRRGQEARLRCSPMKGHSHVYWYRQLPEEGLKFMVYLQKENIIDESGMPKERFSAEFPKEGPSILRIQQVVRGDSAAYFCASSPQETQYFGPGTRLLVL.